This is a list of T cell receptor beta chains from one sample in a study of blood T cell repertoires in COVID-19. The table came from immunoSEQ multiplex PCR; TCRdb's copy has only in-frame clones and leaves some out. Seen here are over 150,000 clones, 75% to 85% observed once, and the top ten hold approximately 12%. Sequencing used PBMCs or T cells enriched from blood (not recorded which). These receptors originate from a man between 35 and 55 years old who had recovered from COVID-19. Each CDR3 is given with its conserved first and last residue. The order of the fields is clone size, V gene, J gene, D gene, CDR3 DNA, CDR3 protein. D genes are given only for firm matches. Where a row states a size, it is once, few, many or the class of an expanded clone; other rows omit it.

NA,TRBV4-1,TRBJ2-1,NA,TGCGCCAGCAGCCAAGTTAACCTAGTGGTCTACAATGAGCAGTTCTTC,CASSQVNLVVYNEQFF
NA,TRBV6-5,TRBJ2-7,TRBD1,TGTGCCAGCAGTACGGGACAGGGGGCCTACGAGCAGTACTTC,CASSTGQGAYEQYF
once,TRBV14,TRBJ2-2,NA,TGTGCCAGCAGCCCCGGGCTACAGGCCCGGGAGCTGTTTTTT,CASSPGLQARELFF
NA,TRBV23-1,TRBJ1-5,NA,TGCGCCAGCAGACAAAGGGCGCTACAACGGGGGGCGAACAATCAGCCCCAGCATTTT,CASRQRALQRGANNQPQHF
NA,TRBV5-1,TRBJ1-1,NA,TGCGCCAGCAGCTTGGAGTTTGCCGGGACAAAAGCTTTCTTT,CASSLEFAGTKAFF
NA,TRBV2,TRBJ1-2,NA,TGTGCCAGCACCGCGGGCAGCTTAAACTATGGCTACACCTTC,CASTAGSLNYGYTF
NA,TRBV29-1,TRBJ1-4,NA,TGCAGCGCCGCGGGAGAGACGAATGAAAAACTGTTTTTT,CSAAGETNEKLFF
NA,TRBV5-1,TRBJ2-3,NA,TGCGCCAGCAGCTTAGCGGATAGTACAGATACGCAGTATTTT,CASSLADSTDTQYF
NA,TRBV3-1/TRBV3-2,TRBJ1-2,NA,TGTGCCAGCAGCCAAGATGCTTGGCAGGGAGGAGGCTACACCTTC,CASSQDAWQGGGYTF
NA,TRBV7-3,TRBJ2-1,TRBD2,TGTGCCAGCGCCCAGACTAGCGTTAGCAATGAGCAGTTCTTC,CASAQTSVSNEQFF
NA,TRBV5-1,TRBJ1-5,NA,TGCGCCAGCAGCTTCGGGGGGAGCCAGCCCCAGCATTTT,CASSFGGSQPQHF
NA,TRBV6-4,TRBJ1-6,NA,TGTGCCAGCAGTGACTCGGGGGGAAATTCACCCCTCCACTTT,CASSDSGGNSPLHF
NA,TRBV6-2/TRBV6-3,TRBJ1-1,TRBD1,TGTGCCAGCAGTTACCGAGAAAGGACAGGGGGCAGTGAAGCTTTCTTT,CASSYRERTGGSEAFF
NA,TRBV18,TRBJ2-7,NA,TGTGCCAGCTCCCCCATTGGTAGCCATAACGAGCAGTACTTC,CASSPIGSHNEQYF
NA,TRBV11-3,TRBJ2-7,NA,TGTGCCAGCAGCTTATTGGGGGGTAAGCAGTACTTC,CASSLLGGKQYF
NA,TRBV5-4,TRBJ1-1,TRBD1,TGTGCCAGCAGCGTGACGGGACAGGGCAACACTGAAGCTTTCTTT,CASSVTGQGNTEAFF
NA,TRBV6-2/TRBV6-3,TRBJ2-5,TRBD2,TGTGCCAGCAGTTGGCGACTAGCGGGAAGGGGAGAGACCCAGTACTTC,CASSWRLAGRGETQYF
NA,TRBV27,TRBJ1-2,NA,TGTGCCAGCAGTTTCAGGACTGACCAAGGCTACACCTTC,CASSFRTDQGYTF
NA,TRBV5-4,TRBJ2-2,TRBD1,TGTGCCAGCAGCGAAAGTAGGACAGGGAGGACCGGGGAGCTGTTTTTT,CASSESRTGRTGELFF
NA,TRBV9,TRBJ2-1,NA,TGTGCCAGCGGGCCGACAGGGTTGGGAGGTTACAATGAGCAGTTCTTC,CASGPTGLGGYNEQFF
NA,TRBV6-2/TRBV6-3,TRBJ1-2,NA,TGTGCCAGCAGTTCCTGGGAGTACTATGGCTACACCTTC,CASSSWEYYGYTF
NA,TRBV6-5,TRBJ1-2,NA,TGTGCCAGCAGTTACTCACGCGGCCGAGCCTATGGCTACACCTTC,CASSYSRGRAYGYTF
NA,TRBV6-5,TRBJ2-5,NA,TGTGCCACCAGACAGCCCAAGGCCCAGTACTTC,CATRQPKAQYF
NA,TRBV2,TRBJ2-1,NA,TGTGCCAGCAGTGATGTCGAGAATGAGCAGTTCTTC,CASSDVENEQFF
NA,TRBV4-3,TRBJ1-2,NA,TGCGCCAGCAGCCAAGATCCAGGGGACTATGGCTACACCTTC,CASSQDPGDYGYTF
NA,TRBV18,TRBJ1-2,NA,TGTGCCAGCTCACCACACCCAGGGTCTAACTATGGCTACACCTTC,CASSPHPGSNYGYTF
NA,TRBV5-4,TRBJ1-6,NA,TGTGCCAGCAGCTTCCGACTGATAGATAATTCACCCCTCCACTTT,CASSFRLIDNSPLHF
NA,TRBV6-5,TRBJ1-6,NA,TGTGCCAGCACTAGAGATCGTTCACCCCTCCACTTT,CASTRDRSPLHF
NA,TRBV7-6,TRBJ2-2,NA,TGTGCCAGCAAAGGACTGTCGACAACCGGGGAGCTGTTTTTT,CASKGLSTTGELFF
few,TRBV7-2,TRBJ1-5,NA,TGTGCCAGCAGCTTGGGCAGCTTGGGCAATCAGCCCCAGCATTTT,CASSLGSLGNQPQHF